This T cell receptor (beta chain) emerged from a study of CD8 T cells in Susac syndrome. Reverse transcription of 0.5 to 1 ug RNA was performed with random hexamers. TCRdb ran MiXCR on the immunoSEQ multiplex PCR reads and lists one entry per CDR3 protein. The table has around 200,000 distinct CDR3 sequences, around 95% seen once; the top ten hold approximately 0.094%. V was cut by 2 bases and J by 5 bases, with 15 bases left in between. The CDR3 has 15 residues. Germline CDR1 KGHSH, CDR2 LQKENI. J is TRBJ1-2 and V is TRBV18, with D possibly TRBD1 on 5 matching bases. The receptor's source is a human donor in good health. Sequencing used CD4+ T cells from PBMCs. CDR3 nucleotide sequence: TGTGCCAGCTCACCAGAATTGGGGCCTGGTTATGGCTACACCTTC. Protein sequence: CASSPELGPGYGYTF.